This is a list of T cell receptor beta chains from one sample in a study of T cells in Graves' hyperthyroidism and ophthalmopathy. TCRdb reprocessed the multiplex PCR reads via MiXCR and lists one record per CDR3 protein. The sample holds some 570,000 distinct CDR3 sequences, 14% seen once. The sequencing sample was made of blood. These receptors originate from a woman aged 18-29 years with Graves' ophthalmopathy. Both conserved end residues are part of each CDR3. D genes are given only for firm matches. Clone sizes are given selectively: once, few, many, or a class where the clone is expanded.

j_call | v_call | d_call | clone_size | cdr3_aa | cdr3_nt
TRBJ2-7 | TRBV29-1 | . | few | CREGLEYEQYF | TGCAGGGAGGGGCTAGAGTACGAGCAGTACTTC
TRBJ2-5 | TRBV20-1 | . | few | CSARGLDAYQETQYF | TGCAGTGCTAGGGGGCTCGACGCGTACCAAGAGACCCAGTACTTC
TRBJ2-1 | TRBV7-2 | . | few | CASSSNSYNEQFF | TGTGCCAGCAGCTCCAATTCCTACAATGAGCAGTTCTTC
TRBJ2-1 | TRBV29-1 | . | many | CSVEGSEGRINEQFF | TGCAGCGTTGAGGGGTCTGAGGGCAGGATCAATGAGCAGTTCTTC
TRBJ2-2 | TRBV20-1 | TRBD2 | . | CSASGLANTGKLFF | TGCAGTGCTAGTGGACTAGCGAACACCGGGAAGCTGTTTTTT
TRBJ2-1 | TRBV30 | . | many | CAWSVGGGYNEQFF | TGTGCCTGGAGTGTAGGGGGAGGGTACAATGAGCAGTTCTTC
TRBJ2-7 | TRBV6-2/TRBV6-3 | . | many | CASSYDSIKGGSYEQYF | TGTGCCAGCAGTTACGACTCGATAAAGGGGGGCTCCTACGAGCAGTACTTC
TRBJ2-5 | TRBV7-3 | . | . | CASSLTPGAGETQYF | TGTGCCAGCAGCTTAACTCCGGGGGCTGGAGAGACCCAGTACTTC
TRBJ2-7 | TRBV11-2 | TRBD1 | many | CASSLEQGSSYEQYF | TGTGCCAGCAGCTTAGAACAGGGGTCCTCCTACGAGCAGTACTTC
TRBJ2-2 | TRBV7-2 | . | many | CASSLFPGGWNTGELFF | TGTGCCAGCAGCTTATTTCCCGGGGGATGGAACACCGGGGAGCTGTTTTTT
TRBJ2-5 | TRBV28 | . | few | CASSTGGLTHYF | TGTGCCAGCAGTACAGGAGGACTGACTCACTACTTC
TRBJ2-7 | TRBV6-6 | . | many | CASSYSSGHWDEQYF | TGTGCCAGCAGTTACTCCTCGGGGCACTGGGACGAGCAGTACTTC
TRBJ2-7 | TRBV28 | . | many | CASSLSEVRTWSSYEQYF | TGTGCCAGCAGTTTATCGGAAGTTAGGACCTGGAGCTCCTACGAGCAGTACTTC
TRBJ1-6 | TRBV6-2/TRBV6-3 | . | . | CASSYTRDGSPLHF | TGTGCCAGCAGTTACACAAGGGACGGTTCACCCCTCCACTTT
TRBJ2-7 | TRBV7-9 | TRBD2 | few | CASSPGTSGYSYEQYF | TGTGCCAGCAGCCCAGGGACTAGCGGGTATTCCTACGAGCAGTACTTC
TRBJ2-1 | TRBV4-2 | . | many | CASSHEELGYSYNEQFF | TGTGCCAGCAGCCATGAAGAGCTAGGCTACTCCTACAATGAGCAGTTCTTC
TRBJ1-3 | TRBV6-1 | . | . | CASSEIAGTGNTIYF | TGTGCCAGCAGTGAAATTGCAGGGACCGGAAACACCATATATTTT
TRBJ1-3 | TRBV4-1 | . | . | CASSQSSGNTIYF | TGCGCCAGCAGCCAGAGCTCTGGAAACACCATATATTTT
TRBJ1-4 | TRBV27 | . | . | CASSSSRINNEKLFF | TGTGCCAGCAGTTCCTCACGTATAAATAATGAAAAACTGTTTTTT
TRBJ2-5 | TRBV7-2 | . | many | CASSLRLDAETQYF | TGTGCCAGCAGCTTAAGACTAGACGCAGAGACCCAGTACTTC
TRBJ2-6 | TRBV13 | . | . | CASSQMTSVSGANVLTF | TGTGCCAGCAGCCAAATGACTAGTGTCTCTGGGGCCAACGTCCTGACTTTC
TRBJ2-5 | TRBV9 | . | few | CASSLRADPTGETQYF | TGTGCCAGCAGCCTGAGGGCGGACCCAACGGGAGAGACCCAGTACTTC
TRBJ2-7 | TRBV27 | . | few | CASSLNVRGYYEQYF | TGTGCCAGCAGTTTAAATGTCAGGGGTTACTACGAGCAGTACTTC
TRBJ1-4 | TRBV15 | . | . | CATRRQTIATNEKLFF | TGTGCCACCAGGAGACAGACGATTGCAACTAATGAAAAACTGTTTTTT
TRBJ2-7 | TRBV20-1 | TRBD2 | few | CSAGAGLAGAGTYEQYF | TGCAGTGCTGGGGCTGGGCTAGCGGGAGCCGGAACCTACGAGCAGTACTTC
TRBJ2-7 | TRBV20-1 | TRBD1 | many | CSAPGQGYEQYF | TGCAGTGCTCCGGGACAGGGCTACGAGCAGTACTTC
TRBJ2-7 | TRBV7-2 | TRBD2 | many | CASSLVRAGTYEQYF | TGTGCCAGCAGCTTAGTTCGAGCGGGGACCTACGAGCAGTACTTC
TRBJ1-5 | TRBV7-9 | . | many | CASSLEGPQHF | TGTGCCAGCAGCTTAGAGGGGCCCCAGCATTTT
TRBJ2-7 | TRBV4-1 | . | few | CASSQAARDPSYEQYF | TGCGCCAGCAGCCAAGCCGCCAGGGATCCCTCCTACGAGCAGTACTTC
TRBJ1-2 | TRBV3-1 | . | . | CASSQEGGSWGYTF | TGTGCCAGCAGCCAAGAAGGAGGATCGTGGGGCTACACCTTC
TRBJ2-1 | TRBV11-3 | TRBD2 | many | CASSQLRLADNNEQFF | TGTGCCAGCAGCCAGCTAAGGCTAGCGGATAACAATGAGCAGTTCTTC
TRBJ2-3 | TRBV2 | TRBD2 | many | CASTGLAGADTQYF | TGTGCCAGCACCGGACTAGCGGGAGCAGATACGCAGTATTTT
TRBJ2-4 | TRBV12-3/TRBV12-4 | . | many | CASSLSPLGRLAKNIQYF | TGTGCCAGCAGTTTATCCCCCCTGGGAAGGCTAGCCAAAAACATTCAGTACTTC
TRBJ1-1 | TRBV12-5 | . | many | CASGLPTRGMNTEAFF | TGTGCTAGTGGTTTACCCACAAGGGGCATGAACACTGAAGCTTTCTTT
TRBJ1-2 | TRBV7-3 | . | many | CASSSDPGARHGYTF | TGTGCCAGCAGCAGTGACCCCGGGGCCCGGCATGGCTACACCTTC
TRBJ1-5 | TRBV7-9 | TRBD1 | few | CASSLVGQGVDQPQHF | TGTGCCAGCAGCTTAGTCGGACAGGGGGTAGATCAGCCCCAGCATTTT
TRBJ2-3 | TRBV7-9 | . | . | CASSLALMAGDTQYF | TGTGCCAGCAGCTTAGCCCTGATGGCGGGCGATACGCAGTATTTT
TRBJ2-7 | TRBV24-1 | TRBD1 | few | CATSETGQGVVEQYF | TGTGCCACCAGTGAGACGGGACAGGGGGTCGTCGAGCAGTACTTC
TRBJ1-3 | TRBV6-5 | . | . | CASSYSREPFPGNTIYF | TGTGCCAGCAGTTACAGCAGGGAACCTTTTCCTGGAAACACCATATATTTT
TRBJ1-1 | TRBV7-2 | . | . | CASSLVRGGIRNYAEAFF | TGTGCCAGCAGCTTGGTCAGGGGAGGGATTCGCAACTACGCTGAAGCTTTCTTT
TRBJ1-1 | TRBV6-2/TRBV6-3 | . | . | CASSYLRNMNTEAFF | TGTGCCAGCAGTTACCTACGGAACATGAACACTGAAGCTTTCTTT
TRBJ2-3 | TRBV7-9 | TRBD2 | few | CASSAPGPTSGRSTDTQYF | TGTGCCAGCAGCGCCCCAGGGCCTACTAGCGGGAGGAGCACAGATACGCAGTATTTT
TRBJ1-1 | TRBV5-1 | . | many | CASSLVTENTEAFF | TGCGCCAGCAGCTTGGTTACAGAGAACACTGAAGCTTTCTTT
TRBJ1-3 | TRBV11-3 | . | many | CASSLTRDTFSGNTIYF | TGTGCCAGCAGCCTTACCCGGGACACCTTCTCTGGAAACACCATATATTTT
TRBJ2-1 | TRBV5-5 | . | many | CASSPRMNHNEQFF | TGTGCCAGCAGCCCACGAATGAATCACAATGAGCAGTTCTTC
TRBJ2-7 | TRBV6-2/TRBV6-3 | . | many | CASSYLPGAGEQYF | TGTGCCAGCAGTTACCTCCCAGGGGCGGGTGAGCAGTACTTC
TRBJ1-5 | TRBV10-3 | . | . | CAISGDLNQPQHF | TGTGCCATCAGTGGGGACCTAAATCAGCCCCAGCATTTT
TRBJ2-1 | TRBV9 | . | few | CASSVGGSIVEQFF | TGTGCCAGCAGCGTAGGAGGGAGTATTGTTGAGCAGTTCTTC
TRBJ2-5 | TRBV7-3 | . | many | CASSGQVGETQYF | TGTGCCAGCAGCGGGCAAGTCGGGGAGACCCAGTACTTC